A selection of T cell receptor beta chains follows, all from one sample in a study of cytomegalovirus exposure and HLA in healthy donors. The table came from immunoSEQ multiplex PCR; TCRdb's copy has only in-frame clones and leaves some out. The data show around 190,000 clones, around 77% seen once. The sequenced material came from PBMCs. Receptors were obtained from a woman aged 30 to 39 in good health and CMV-seronegative. Both conserved end residues are part of each CDR3. The D gene is left open where the match is weak. The size entry is marked missing in some rows and otherwise reads once, few, many or a size class.

d_call	v_call	j_call	clone_size	cdr3_aa	cdr3_nt
TRBD1	TRBV27	TRBJ2-7	-	CASSLSGQAPSYEQYF	TGTGCCAGCAGTTTATCGGGACAGGCCCCCTCCTACGAGCAGTACTTC
-	TRBV6-1	TRBJ1-6	-	CASSLLGGARSPLHF	TGTGCCAGCAGCTTACTTGGGGGCGCAAGGTCACCCCTCCACTTT
-	TRBV27	TRBJ1-1	-	CASSHSWDGGMASEAFF	TGTGCCAGCAGCCATTCGTGGGACGGCGGGATGGCCAGTGAAGCTTTCTTT
TRBD1	TRBV5-8	TRBJ1-4	-	CASSPGQGNEKLFF	TGTGCCAGCAGCCCCGGACAGGGGAATGAAAAACTGTTTTTT
-	TRBV7-9	TRBJ1-1	-	CALKPPDTEAFF	TGTGCCCTAAAACCTCCGGACACTGAAGCTTTCTTT
TRBD2	TRBV4-1	TRBJ2-1	-	CASSQDWLAGGPGGLNEQFF	TGCGCCAGCAGCCAAGATTGGCTAGCGGGAGGACCGGGGGGCCTCAATGAGCAGTTCTTC
TRBD1	TRBV6-6	TRBJ2-2	once	CASHLLQGTGELFF	TGTGCCAGCCATCTTCTACAGGGGACCGGGGAGCTGTTTTTT
TRBD2	TRBV13	TRBJ2-3	-	CASSLTGLAADTQYF	TGTGCCAGCAGCTTGACCGGACTAGCGGCAGATACGCAGTATTTT
TRBD1	TRBV30	TRBJ1-2	-	CAWSVSTGAYGYTF	TGTGCCTGGAGTGTATCTACAGGGGCCTATGGCTACACCTTC
-	TRBV9	TRBJ1-1	-	CASSVGVRGSSEAFF	TGTGCCAGCAGCGTAGGGGTTAGGGGATCTTCTGAAGCTTTCTTT
TRBD1	TRBV14	TRBJ1-1	-	CASSPRDRGYTGEAFF	TGTGCCAGCAGCCCCCGGGACAGGGGGTACACTGGTGAAGCTTTCTTT
TRBD1	TRBV4-3	TRBJ1-2	-	CASSQLFQGAAYGYTF	TGCGCCAGCAGCCAATTATTCCAGGGGGCTGCCTATGGCTACACCTTC
-	TRBV28	TRBJ1-5	-	CASSLSTYYSNQPQHF	TGTGCCAGCAGTTTAAGCACGTATTATAGCAATCAGCCCCAGCATTTT
TRBD1	TRBV29-1	TRBJ1-1	-	CSVGTGWNTEAFF	TGCAGCGTTGGGACAGGGTGGAACACTGAAGCTTTCTTT
-	TRBV19	TRBJ1-1	-	CASAMAQGWTEAFF	TGTGCCAGCGCTATGGCACAGGGTTGGACTGAAGCTTTCTTT
-	TRBV10-3	TRBJ1-1	-	CAISVRLVGSTDTGAFF	TGTGCCATCAGTGTCAGGTTGGTAGGGTCCACGGACACTGGAGCTTTCTTT
TRBD1	TRBV9	TRBJ1-5	once	CASSGQGKGQPQHF	TGTGCCAGCAGCGGACAGGGGAAGGGTCAGCCCCAGCATTTT
-	TRBV27	TRBJ2-7	-	CASWSWISGPYEQYF	TGTGCCAGTTGGTCTTGGATTAGCGGCCCCTACGAGCAGTACTTC
TRBD2	TRBV4-2	TRBJ2-2	-	CASSQGLAGETGGELFF	TGTGCCAGCAGCCAGGGACTAGCGGGAGAGACGGGCGGGGAGCTGTTTTTT
TRBD2	TRBV7-8	TRBJ2-7	-	CASSPRGWWEREVVHYEQYF	TGTGCCAGCAGCCCCCGGGGGTGGTGGGAGCGGGAGGTCGTGCACTACGAGCAGTACTTC
TRBD1	TRBV27	TRBJ1-1	-	CASSSFGPGTELNTEAFF	TGTGCCAGCAGTTCATTTGGCCCCGGGACAGAACTGAACACTGAAGCTTTCTTT
TRBD1	TRBV19	TRBJ2-2	-	CASGWGQGTGELFF	TGTGCCAGTGGGTGGGGACAGGGCACCGGGGAGCTGTTTTTT
TRBD1	TRBV15	TRBJ1-1	-	CATSRGRDRGNTEAFF	TGTGCCACCAGCAGGGGGCGGGACAGGGGGAACACTGAAGCTTTCTTT
TRBD2	TRBV7-9	TRBJ2-7	-	CASSSSGTPYEQYF	TGTGCCAGCAGCAGTAGCGGGACACCCTACGAGCAGTACTTC
-	TRBV11-3	TRBJ2-2	-	CASSFSGAVGELFF	TGTGCCAGCAGCTTTTCGGGAGCGGTCGGGGAGCTGTTTTTT
TRBD2	TRBV5-1	TRBJ2-1	once	CASSLSPSGRNYNEQFF	TGCGCCAGCAGCTTGTCCCCTAGCGGGAGGAACTACAATGAGCAGTTCTTC
-	TRBV19	TRBJ2-3	-	CASSIGSTDTQYF	TGTGCCAGTAGTATCGGTAGCACAGATACGCAGTATTTT
TRBD1	TRBV27	TRBJ2-2	few	CASSLSMTGATGELFF	TGTGCCAGCAGTTTATCGATGACAGGGGCGACCGGGGAGCTGTTTTTT